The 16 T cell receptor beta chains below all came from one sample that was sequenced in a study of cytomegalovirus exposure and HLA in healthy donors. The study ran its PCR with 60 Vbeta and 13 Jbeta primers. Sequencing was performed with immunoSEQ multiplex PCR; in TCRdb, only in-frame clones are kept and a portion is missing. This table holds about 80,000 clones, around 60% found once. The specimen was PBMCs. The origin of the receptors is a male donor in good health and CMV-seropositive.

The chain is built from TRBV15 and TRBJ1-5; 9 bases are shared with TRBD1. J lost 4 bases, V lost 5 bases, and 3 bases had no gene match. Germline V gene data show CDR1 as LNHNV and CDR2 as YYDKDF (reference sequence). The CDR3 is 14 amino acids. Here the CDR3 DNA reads TGTGCCACCAGCTGGACAGGGGCAAATCAGCCCCAGCATTTT. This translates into CATSWTGANQPQHF.

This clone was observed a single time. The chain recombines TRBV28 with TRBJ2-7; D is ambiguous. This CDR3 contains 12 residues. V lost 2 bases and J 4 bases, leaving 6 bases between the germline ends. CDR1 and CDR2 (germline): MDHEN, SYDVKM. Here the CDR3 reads CASSLPGYEQYF. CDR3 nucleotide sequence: TGTGCCAGCAGTTTACCCGGTTACGAGCAGTACTTC.

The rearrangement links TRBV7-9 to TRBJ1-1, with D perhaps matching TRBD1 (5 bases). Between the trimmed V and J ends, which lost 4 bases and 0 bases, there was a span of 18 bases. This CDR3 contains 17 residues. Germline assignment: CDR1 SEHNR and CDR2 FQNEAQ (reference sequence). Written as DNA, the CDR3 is TGTGCCAGCAGCTCAACCACAGGCCCCGATATGAACACTGAAGCTTTCTTT. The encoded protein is CASSSTTGPDMNTEAFF.

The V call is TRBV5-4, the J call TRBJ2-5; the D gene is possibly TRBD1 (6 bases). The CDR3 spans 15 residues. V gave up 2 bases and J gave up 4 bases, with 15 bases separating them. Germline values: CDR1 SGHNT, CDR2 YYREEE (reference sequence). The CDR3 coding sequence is TGTGCCAGCAGCTTAGCGAGGGGGAAAGTAGAGACCCAGTACTTC. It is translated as CASSLARGKVETQYF.

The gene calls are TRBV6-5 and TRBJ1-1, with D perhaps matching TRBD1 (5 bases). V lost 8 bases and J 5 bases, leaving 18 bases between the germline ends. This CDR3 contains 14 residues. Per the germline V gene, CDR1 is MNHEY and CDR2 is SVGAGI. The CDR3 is CASASGVRKTEAFF. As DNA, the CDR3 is TGTGCCAGCGCCTCGGGGGTCCGGAAGACTGAAGCTTTCTTT.

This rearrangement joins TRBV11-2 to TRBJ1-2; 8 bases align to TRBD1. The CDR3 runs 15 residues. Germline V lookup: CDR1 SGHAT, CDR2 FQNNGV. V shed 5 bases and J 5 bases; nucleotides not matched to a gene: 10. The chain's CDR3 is CASSTRGQGGYGYTF. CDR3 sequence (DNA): TGTGCCAGCAGCACAAGAGGACAGGGAGGGTATGGCTACACCTTC.

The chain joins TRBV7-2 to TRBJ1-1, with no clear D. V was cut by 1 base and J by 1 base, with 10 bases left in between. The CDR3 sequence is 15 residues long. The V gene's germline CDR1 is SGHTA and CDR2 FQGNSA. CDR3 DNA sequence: TGTGCCAGCAGCTTAGGGAGGGCTCGGAACACTGAAGCTTTCTTT. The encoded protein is CASSLGRARNTEAFF. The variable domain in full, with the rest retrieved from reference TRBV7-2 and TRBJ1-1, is GAGVSQSPSNKVTEKGKDVELRCDPISGHTALYWYRQSLGQGLEFLIYFQGNSAPDKSGLPSDRFSAERTGGSVSTLTIQRTQQEDSAVYLCASSLGRARNTEAFFGQGTRLTVV.

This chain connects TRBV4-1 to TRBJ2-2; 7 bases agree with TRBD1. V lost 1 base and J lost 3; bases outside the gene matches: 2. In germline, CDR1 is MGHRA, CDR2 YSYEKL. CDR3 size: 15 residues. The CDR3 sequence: CASSQGTGDTGELFF. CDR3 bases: TGCGCCAGCAGCCAAGGGACAGGAGACACCGGGGAGCTGTTTTTT.

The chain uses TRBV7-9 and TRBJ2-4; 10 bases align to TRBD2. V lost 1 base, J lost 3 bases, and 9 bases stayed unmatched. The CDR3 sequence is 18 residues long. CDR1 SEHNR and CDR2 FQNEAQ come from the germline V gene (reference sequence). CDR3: CASSLGASGGRGKNIQYF. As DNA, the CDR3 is TGTGCCAGCAGCTTAGGGGCTAGCGGGGGACGGGGCAAAAACATTCAGTACTTC.

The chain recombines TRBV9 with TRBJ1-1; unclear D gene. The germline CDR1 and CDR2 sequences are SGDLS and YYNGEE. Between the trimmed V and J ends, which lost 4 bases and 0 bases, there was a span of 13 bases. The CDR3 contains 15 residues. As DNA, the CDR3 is TGTGCCAGCAGCCCCACAGAACGATTGAACACTGAAGCTTTCTTT. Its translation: CASSPTERLNTEAFF.

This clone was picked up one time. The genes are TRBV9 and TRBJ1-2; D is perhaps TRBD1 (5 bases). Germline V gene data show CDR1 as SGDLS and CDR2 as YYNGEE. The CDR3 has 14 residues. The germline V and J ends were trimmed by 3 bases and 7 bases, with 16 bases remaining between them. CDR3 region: CASSAAQGGGGYTF. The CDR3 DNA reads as TGTGCCAGCAGCGCAGCCCAGGGAGGCGGTGGCTACACCTTC.

The CDR3 region is CASRLGLAGGRPKETQYF. As DNA, the CDR3 is TGTGCCAGCAGATTGGGACTAGCGGGGGGCCGCCCCAAAGAGACCCAGTACTTC. V is TRBV28 and J is TRBJ2-5; 15 nucleotides agree with TRBD2. CDR3 size: 18 residues. With 6 bases clipped from V and 3 bases from J, the junction kept 11 bases outside the gene matches. Germline assignment: CDR1 MDHEN and CDR2 SYDVKM.

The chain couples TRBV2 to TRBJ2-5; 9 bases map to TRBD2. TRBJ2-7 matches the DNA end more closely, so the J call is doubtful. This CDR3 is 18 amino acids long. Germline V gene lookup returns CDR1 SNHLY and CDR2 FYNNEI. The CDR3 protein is CASSEATLSGGSSYEQYF. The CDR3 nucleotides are TGTGCCAGCAGTGAAGCGACCCTAAGCGGGGGGTCCTCCTACGAGCAGTACTTC.

CDR3 nucleotides: TGTGCCAGCACACTAGCGGGGGGTCCGTACAATGAGCAGTTCTTC. Translating gives CASTLAGGPYNEQFF. The V and J genes are TRBV6-5 and TRBJ2-1; 12 nucleotides align to TRBD2. The junction had 5 bases not matched to a gene; V was cut back by 7 bases and J by 4 bases. The germline CDR1 and CDR2 sequences are MNHEY and SVGAGI. This CDR3 region has 15 residues.

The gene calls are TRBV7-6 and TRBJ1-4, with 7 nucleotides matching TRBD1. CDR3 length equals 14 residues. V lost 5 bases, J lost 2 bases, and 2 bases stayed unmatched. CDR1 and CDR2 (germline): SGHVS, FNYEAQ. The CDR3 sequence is CASSRQGTNEKLFF. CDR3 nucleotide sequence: TGTGCCAGCAGCAGACAGGGCACTAATGAAAAACTGTTTTTT.

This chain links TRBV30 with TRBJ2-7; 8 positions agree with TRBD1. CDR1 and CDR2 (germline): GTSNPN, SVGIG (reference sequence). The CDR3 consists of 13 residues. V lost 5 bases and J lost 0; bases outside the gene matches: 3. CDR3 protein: CAWGRGLSYEQYF. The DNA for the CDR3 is TGTGCCTGGGGCAGGGGGCTCTCCTACGAGCAGTACTTC.